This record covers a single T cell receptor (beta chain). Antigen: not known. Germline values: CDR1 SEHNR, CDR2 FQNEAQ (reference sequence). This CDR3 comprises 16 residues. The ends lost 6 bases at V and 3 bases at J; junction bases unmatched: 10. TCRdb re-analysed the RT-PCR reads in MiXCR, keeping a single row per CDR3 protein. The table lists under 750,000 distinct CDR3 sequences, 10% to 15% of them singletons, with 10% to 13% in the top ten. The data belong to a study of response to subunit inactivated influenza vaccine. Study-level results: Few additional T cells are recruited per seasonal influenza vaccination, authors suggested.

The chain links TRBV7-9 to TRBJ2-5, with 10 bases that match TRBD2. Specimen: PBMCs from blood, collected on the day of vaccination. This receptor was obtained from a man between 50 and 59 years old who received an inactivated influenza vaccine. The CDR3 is CASSRKGLAEKETQYF. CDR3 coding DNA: TGTGCCAGCAGTCGAAAAGGACTAGCGGAAAAAGAGACCCAGTACTTC.